These 25 T cell receptor beta chains were sequenced from one sample in a study of blood T cell repertoires in COVID-19. Some clones are missing from TCRdb's copy, which holds only in-frame ones; the method was immunoSEQ multiplex PCR. The sample contains 150,000 to 200,000 clones, 80% to 90% of which appear only once. The sample comprised peripheral blood. The source of these receptors is a human donor with active or convalescent COVID-19. The donor label of this sample is uncertain.

CDR3: CASSYRGNGNEKLFF. Here the CDR3 DNA reads TGTGCCAGCAGTTACCGGGGGAATGGTAATGAAAAACTGTTTTTT. The chain employs TRBV6-5 and TRBJ1-4, with D possibly TRBD1 on 5 matching bases. V was trimmed by 2 bases and J by 4 bases, leaving 11 bases between them. The germline gives CDR1 MNHEY, CDR2 SVGAGI. The CDR3 is 15 residues long.

The rearrangement joins TRBV6-1 to TRBJ2-7; TRBD2 matches at 9 bases. CDR3 length: 15 residues. CDR1 MNHNS and CDR2 SASEGT come from the germline V gene. Germline trimming cut 2 bases from V and 5 bases from J; bases unmatched to any gene: 7. CDR3 sequence (DNA): TGTGCCAGCAGTGAATCTGCAGGGACTAGCCACGAGCAGTACTTC. Protein sequence: CASSESAGTSHEQYF.

This clone was observed a single time. This chain connects TRBV2 to TRBJ2-7; 9 nucleotides align to TRBD1. This CDR3 has 12 residues. From germline, CDR1 is SNHLY and CDR2 FYNNEI. With 5 bases clipped from V and 7 bases from J, the junction kept 3 bases outside the gene matches. The CDR3 region is CASSRDREEQYF. The CDR3 nucleotides are TGTGCCAGCAGTAGGGACAGGGAGGAGCAGTACTTC.

The V gene is TRBV29-1, the J gene TRBJ2-7; D is uncertain. Looked up from germline, CDR1 is SQVTM and CDR2 is ANQGSEA. V dropped 8 bases and J dropped 2 bases, with 19 bases sitting between them. The CDR3 runs to 14 residues. The CDR3 bases are TGCAGCATCACCGAGGCCCAGAGGACCTACGAGCAGTACTTC. Translating it yields CSITEAQRTYEQYF.

This clone was detected only once. The chain employs TRBV5-1 and TRBJ1-3; D gene ambiguous. There are 15 residues in the CDR3. Germline assignment: CDR1 SGHRS and CDR2 YFSETQ. The V gene lost 4 bases and the J gene lost 0 bases, with 11 bases spanning the gap. The CDR3: CASSPSVISGNTIYF. In DNA form, the CDR3 reads TGCGCCAGCAGCCCTTCAGTGATCTCTGGAAACACCATATATTTT.

V is TRBV24-1 and J is TRBJ2-1; D may be TRBD1 (7 bases). Per germline, CDR1 KGHDR and CDR2 SFDVKD. The CDR3 has 15 amino acids. With 7 bases removed from V and 4 bases from J, the gap between germline ends came to 16 bases. CDR3 in amino acids: CATSQGGGGYNEQFF. For the CDR3, the DNA is TGTGCCACCAGCCAGGGGGGAGGTGGATACAATGAGCAGTTCTTC.

The chain recombines TRBV4-2 with TRBJ2-2; 10 bases align to TRBD1. The CDR3 runs 15 residues. CDR1 is LGHNA and CDR2 is YNFKEQ in the germline V gene. With V trimmed by 7 bases and J by 1 base, 3 bases remained unmatched. The CDR3 nucleotides read TGTGCCAGCAAGAGGACAGGGGGGAACACCGGGGAGCTGTTTTTT. This gives the protein CASKRTGGNTGELFF.

This clone was seen only once. The rearrangement joins TRBV6-5 to TRBJ1-2; maybe TRBD1 (6 bases). The CDR3 has 13 amino acids. Trimming left V 2 bases short and J 5 bases short, with 9 bases between. Germline lookup yields CDR1 MNHEY and CDR2 SVGAGI. The CDR3 DNA reads as TGTGCCAGCAGTTACGTCGGACAGTATGGCTACACCTTC. As protein: CASSYVGQYGYTF.

The chain uses TRBV6-2 or TRBV6-3 and TRBJ2-5; 8 nucleotides align to TRBD1. Germline lookup yields CDR1 MNHEY and CDR2 SVGEGT. This CDR3 spans 14 amino acids. The junction had 3 bases not matched to a gene; V was cut back by 2 bases and J by 4 bases. This chain's CDR3 is CASSYRQGRETQYF. In DNA, the CDR3 is TGTGCCAGCAGTTACAGACAGGGGCGAGAGACCCAGTACTTC.

The J gene is TRBJ2-1, the V gene TRBV20-1, with 7 positions matching TRBD2. V gave up 3 bases and J gave up 0 bases; unmatched junction bases: 5. Per the germline V gene, CDR1 is DFQATT and CDR2 is SNEGSKA (reference sequence). The CDR3 consists of 15 residues. The CDR3 here is CSASRGGSSYNEQFF. As DNA, the CDR3 is TGCAGTGCTAGTCGTGGCGGGAGCTCCTACAATGAGCAGTTCTTC.

The chain carries TRBV10-3 and TRBJ2-7, with 9 bases fitting TRBD2. There are 15 residues in the CDR3. Trimming at V came to 4 bases and at J to 7 bases, leaving 11 bases not matched to a gene. Looked up from germline, CDR1 is ENHRY and CDR2 is SYGVKD. The CDR3 bases are TGTGCCATCAGTGGTGAGGCGGGGGGGCCGAGAGAGCAGTACTTC. Amino acids: CAISGEAGGPREQYF.

The V and J genes are TRBV30 and TRBJ1-1, with D tentatively TRBD1 (5 bases). V shed 4 bases and J shed 4 bases, with 13 bases lying between them. This CDR3 comprises 13 residues. CDR1 is GTSNPN and CDR2 is SVGIG in the germline V gene (reference sequence). CDR3 DNA: TGTGCCTGGATCGTAAGGGGATTCACTGAAGCTTTCTTT. Translating it yields CAWIVRGFTEAFF.

The chain couples TRBV3-1 (or the pseudogene TRBV3-2) to TRBJ2-5; TRBD2 aligns across 11 bases. V shed 3 bases and J 3 bases; nucleotides not matched to a gene: 12. CDR1 and CDR2 from the germline V gene are LGHDT and YNNKEL (reference sequence). The CDR3 is made up of 18 amino acids. In DNA, the CDR3 is TGTGCCAGCAGCCAGGGACTAGCGGTATACTGGGTGGAAGAGACCCAGTACTTC. It specifies CASSQGLAVYWVEETQYF.

The rearrangement joins TRBV27 to TRBJ1-2, with D maybe TRBD1 (6 bases). With 3 bases removed from V and 5 bases from J, the gap between germline ends came to 10 bases. CDR1 and CDR2 from the germline V gene are MNHEY and SMNVEV (reference sequence). This CDR3 comprises 13 residues. The CDR3 region has the DNA TGTGCCAGCAGTTTTGCAGGGGATTATGGCTACACCTTC. Protein product: CASSFAGDYGYTF.

This clone was observed a handful of times. CDR3 in DNA: TGTGCCAGCAGCCCCCGACGACTAGCGGGAGGGCCGGTTATGTCGAGAACCGGGGAGCTGTTTTTT. The encoded protein is CASSPRRLAGGPVMSRTGELFF. The chain carries TRBV6-2 or TRBV6-3 and TRBJ2-2; 14 bases agree with TRBD2. Germline values: CDR1 MNHEY, CDR2 SVGEGT. J gave up 5 bases and V 6 bases, and 23 bases lay outside the gene matches. The CDR3 is 22 amino acids.

The CDR3 DNA reads as TGCAGCGTGGGGACAGGGATTCTAGCCAAAAACATTCAGTACTTC. Its protein is CSVGTGILAKNIQYF. The rearrangement links TRBV29-1 to TRBJ2-4; 9 nucleotides align to TRBD1. V shed 6 bases and J 0 bases; nucleotides not matched to a gene: 6. CDR1 and CDR2 from the germline V gene are SQVTM and ANQGSEA. The CDR3 loop spans 15 amino acids. The full variable domain, completed using reference TRBV29-1 and TRBJ2-4, is SAVISQKPSRDICQRGTSLTIQCQVDSQVTMMFWYRQQPGQSLTLIATANQGSEATYESGFVIDKFPISRPNLTFSTLTVSNMSPEDSSIYLCSVGTGILAKNIQYFGAGTRLSVL.

The table lists this clone with a few counts. This chain uses TRBV3-1 (or the pseudogene TRBV3-2) with TRBJ1-4, with D perhaps TRBD1 (6 bases). V was clipped by 2 bases and J by 7 bases, with 11 bases between them. This CDR3 is 14 amino acids long. The germline V gene encodes CDR1 LGHDT and CDR2 YNNKEL (reference sequence). The CDR3 DNA is TGTGCCAGCAGCCAAACAGGGTGGCCTGAAAAACTGTTTTTT. Its protein product is CASSQTGWPEKLFF.

The chain recombines TRBV5-1 with TRBJ2-7; 8 bases are a match to TRBD1. The CDR3 length is 14 residues. Germline V gives CDR1 SGHRS, CDR2 YFSETQ. The V segment lost 0 bases and the J segment 7 bases; nucleotides outside the gene matches: 6. CDR3 nucleotide sequence: TGCGCCAGCAGCTTGGGGCAGGGGGCGGAAGAGCAGTACTTC. It translates to CASSLGQGAEEQYF.

The chain couples TRBV5-4 to TRBJ1-2; 8 bases are shared with TRBD1. In germline, CDR1 is SGHNT, CDR2 YYREEE (reference sequence). The CDR3 has 17 amino acids. V was clipped by 5 bases and J by 2 bases; unmatched bases: 14. The CDR3: CASSPEGGQEGNYGYTF. The CDR3 DNA reads TGTGCCAGCAGTCCCGAAGGGGGACAGGAGGGGAACTATGGCTACACCTTC.

This clone showed up just a few times. J is TRBJ1-1 and V is TRBV6-5; 8 bases fit TRBD1. V was clipped by 6 bases and J by 1 base; unmatched bases: 7. Germline loops: CDR1 MNHEY, CDR2 SVGAGI. CDR3 length equals 15 residues. The DNA of the CDR3 is TGTGCCAGCAGAGATGACAGGGGAAGGAACACTGAAGCTTTCTTT. Its protein product is CASRDDRGRNTEAFF.

V usage is TRBV27 and J usage is TRBJ2-7; 10 nucleotides agree with TRBD2. V trimming: 3 bases; J trimming: 9 bases; junction bases outside the gene matches: 5. Germline V gives CDR1 MNHEY, CDR2 SMNVEV (reference sequence). The CDR3 has 13 residues. The CDR3 region is CASSFPGTSAQYF. As DNA, the CDR3 is TGTGCCAGCAGTTTCCCGGGGACTAGCGCGCAGTACTTC.

This clone was seen a handful of times. This sequence joins TRBV11-3 and TRBJ2-2; 11 nucleotides match TRBD2. V gave up 1 base and J gave up 8 bases; unmatched junction bases: 9. Germline CDR1 is SGHNT and CDR2 is YENEEA. CDR3 length equals 17 residues. The CDR3 region is CASSLVWLAGGSGELFF. CDR3 coding DNA: TGTGCCAGCAGCTTAGTGTGGCTAGCGGGAGGTTCTGGGGAGCTGTTTTTT.

This chain uses TRBV20-1 with TRBJ2-7; D unresolved. CDR3 size: 10 residues. Per the germline V gene, CDR1 is DFQATT and CDR2 is SNEGSKA (reference sequence). The V end was cut by 5 bases, the J end by 6 bases, with 8 bases between. CDR3 in amino acids: CSAASSEQYF. CDR3 DNA: TGCAGTGCTGCTAGTTCCGAGCAGTACTTC.

In this sample, this clone turned up once. J is TRBJ1-3 and V is TRBV12-3 or TRBV12-4; 12 bases line up with TRBD1. CDR3 length: 12 amino acids. V lost 4 bases, J lost 16 bases, and 5 bases stayed unmatched. CDR3 sequence reads: CASSSTGTGGYF. CDR3 nucleotide sequence: TGTGCCAGCAGTTCTACCGGGACAGGGGGCTATTTT.

The V and J genes are TRBV2 and TRBJ1-2, with a possible D match to TRBD1 (6 bases). Trimming removed 7 bases at V and 1 base at J, with 16 bases between. Germline V gives CDR1 SNHLY, CDR2 FYNNEI. The CDR3 is 15 amino acids. CDR3 bases: TGTGCCAGCACACCCTTGGGAGGGGGTAACTATGGCTACACCTTC. Amino acid sequence: CASTPLGGGNYGYTF.